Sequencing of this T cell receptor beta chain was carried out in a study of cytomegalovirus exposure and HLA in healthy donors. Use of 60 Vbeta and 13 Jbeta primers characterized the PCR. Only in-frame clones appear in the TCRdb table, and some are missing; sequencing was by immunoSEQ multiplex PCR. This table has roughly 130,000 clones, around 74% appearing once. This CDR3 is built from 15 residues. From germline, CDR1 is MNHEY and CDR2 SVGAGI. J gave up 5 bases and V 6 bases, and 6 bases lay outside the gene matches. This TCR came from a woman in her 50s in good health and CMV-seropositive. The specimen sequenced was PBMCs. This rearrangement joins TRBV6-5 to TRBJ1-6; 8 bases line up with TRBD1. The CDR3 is CASRPSTGDNSPLHF. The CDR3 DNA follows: TGTGCCAGCAGACCTTCGACAGGGGATAATTCACCCCTCCACTTT.